These 3 T cell receptor beta chains were sequenced from one sample in a study of cytotoxic CD8 clonotypes in ibrutinib-treated CLL. This table comes from immunoSEQ multiplex PCR, and its TCRdb copy is limited to in-frame clones, with some not included. The table lists about 120,000 clones, under 70% of them singletons, with about 40% in the top ten. Source: PBMCs, taken after 24 months of ibrutinib treatment. The receptors were gathered from a human donor with chronic lymphocytic leukemia.

The chain recombines TRBV6-5 with TRBJ2-3; 7 bases are a match to TRBD2. The germline V gene encodes CDR1 MNHEY and CDR2 SVGAGI. The V and J ends lost 10 bases and 3 bases, in that order; junction bases with no gene match: 10. CDR3 length: 14 residues. In nucleotides, the CDR3 is TGTGCCACAAGGGGAGGGCGGGGGACAGATACGCAGTATTTT. Encoded protein: CATRGGRGTDTQYF.

The J gene is TRBJ1-6, the V gene TRBV9; a weak D match, TRBD1 (5 bases). V lost 2 bases to trimming and J lost 9 bases, with 15 bases between them. Germline lookup yields CDR1 SGDLS and CDR2 YYNGEE. The CDR3 runs to 15 residues. The CDR3 sequence is CASSVDQGPGSPLHF. The DNA of the CDR3 is TGTGCCAGCAGCGTTGATCAGGGCCCGGGTTCACCCCTCCACTTT.

This clone was detected once. The chain has TRBV13 and TRBJ1-1; 9 bases agree with TRBD1. CDR3 size: 16 residues. The germline CDR1 and CDR2 sequences are PRHDT and FYEKMQ (reference sequence). V lost 6 bases and J lost 6; bases outside the gene matches: 14. The CDR3 DNA reads TGTGCCAGCAGTCAATATAACGGACAGGGGATGGCTGAAGCTTTCTTT. Protein product: CASSQYNGQGMAEAFF.